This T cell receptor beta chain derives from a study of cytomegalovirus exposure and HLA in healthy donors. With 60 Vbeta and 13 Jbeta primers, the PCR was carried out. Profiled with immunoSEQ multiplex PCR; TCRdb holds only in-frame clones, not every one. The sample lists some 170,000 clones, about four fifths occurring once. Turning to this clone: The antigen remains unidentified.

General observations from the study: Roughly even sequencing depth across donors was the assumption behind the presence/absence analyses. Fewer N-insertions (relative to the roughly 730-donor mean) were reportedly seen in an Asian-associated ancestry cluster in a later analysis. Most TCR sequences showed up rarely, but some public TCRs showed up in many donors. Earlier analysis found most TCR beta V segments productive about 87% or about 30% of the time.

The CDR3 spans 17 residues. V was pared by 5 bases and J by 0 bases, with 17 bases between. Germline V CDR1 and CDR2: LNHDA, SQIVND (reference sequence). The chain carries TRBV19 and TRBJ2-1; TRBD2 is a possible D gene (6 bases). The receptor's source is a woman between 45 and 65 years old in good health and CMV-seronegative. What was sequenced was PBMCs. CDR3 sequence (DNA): TGTGCCAGTAGTGGTTCAGCCCGGGGGAGCTCCTACAATGAGCAGTTCTTC. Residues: CASSGSARGSSYNEQFF. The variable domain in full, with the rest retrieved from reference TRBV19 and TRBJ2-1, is DGGITQSPKYLFRKEGQNVTLSCEQNLNHDAMYWYRQDPGQGLRLIYYSQIVNDFQKGDIAEGYSVSREKKESFPLTVTSAQKNPTAFYLCASSGSARGSSYNEQFFGPGTRLTVL.